This is a list of T cell receptor beta chains from one sample in a study of OX40 agonist ivuxolimab in advanced cancers. The assay was immunoSEQ multiplex PCR, and TCRdb's table has in-frame clones only and misses some. The sample holds 30,000 to 35,000 clones, roughly 90% seen once. Material: CD4+ or CD8+ T cells sorted from blood, obtained in a trial of the OX40 agonist ivuxolimab. Source of these receptors: an adult with an advanced solid tumor such as melanoma, head and neck, liver or kidney cancer. The CDR3 runs from the conserved cysteine through the conserved F or W. A D gene is named only where the DNA matches it firmly. For some rows the clone size is stated as once, few or many, or as a class when expanded; others skip it.

clone_size j_call d_call v_call cdr3_aa cdr3_nt
NA TRBJ2-5 NA TRBV9 CASSVEGGQETQYF TGTGCCAGCAGCGTGGAGGGGGGCCAAGAGACCCAGTACTTC
once TRBJ2-7 NA TRBV13 CASSLVGSYEQYF TGTGCCAGCAGCTTAGTCGGATCGTACGAGCAGTACTTC
NA TRBJ2-6 NA TRBV11-2 CASSLVGRLSGANVLTF TGTGCCAGCAGCTTAGTAGGCCGGCTCTCTGGGGCCAACGTCCTGACTTTC
NA TRBJ2-5 NA TRBV6-5 CASSYLGRAMETQYF TGTGCCAGCAGTTACTTGGGCAGGGCGATGGAGACCCAGTACTTC
NA TRBJ2-2 TRBD1 TRBV9 CASSPGTANTGELFF TGTGCCAGCAGCCCCGGGACAGCGAACACCGGGGAGCTGTTTTTT
NA TRBJ2-7 NA TRBV6-5 CASSYTAETVYEQYF TGTGCCAGCAGTTACACGGCCGAGACAGTTTACGAGCAGTACTTC
NA TRBJ2-3 NA TRBV15 CATSRESASTDTQYF TGTGCCACCAGCAGAGAGAGTGCTAGCACAGATACGCAGTATTTT
NA TRBJ1-5 NA TRBV28 CASSFRTYGQPQHF TGTGCCAGCAGTTTTAGGACTTACGGTCAGCCCCAGCATTTT
NA TRBJ2-2 TRBD2 TRBV11-1 CASSLFLGGLDTGELFF TGTGCCAGCAGCTTATTTTTGGGAGGGCTGGACACCGGGGAGCTGTTTTTT
NA TRBJ1-2 NA TRBV9 CASSVVLGYGYTF TGTGCCAGCAGCGTAGTTTTGGGGTACGGCTACACCTTC
once TRBJ1-1 NA TRBV5-8 CASSVRGWGMNTEAFF TGTGCCAGCAGCGTTCGGGGGTGGGGTATGAACACTGAAGCTTTCTTT
NA TRBJ2-2 NA TRBV6-1 CASSEETGDVTGELFF TGTGCCAGCAGTGAAGAGACGGGAGATGTCACCGGGGAGCTGTTTTTT
once TRBJ2-7 NA TRBV6-5 CASSYSTGQRTYEQYF TGTGCCAGCAGTTACTCGACAGGACAGCGGACCTACGAGCAGTACTTC
NA TRBJ2-7 NA TRBV6-6 CASMGEPLYEQYF TGTGCCAGCATGGGGGAACCCCTCTACGAGCAGTACTTC
NA TRBJ1-2 TRBD1 TRBV7-9 CASSPGQGFSNYGYTF TGTGCCAGCAGCCCGGGACAGGGGTTTTCTAACTATGGCTACACCTTC
NA TRBJ1-4 TRBD1 TRBV7-8 CASSYQTGPTNEKLFF TGTGCCAGCAGCTACCAGACAGGGCCAACTAATGAAAAACTGTTTTTT
NA TRBJ2-7 TRBD2 TRBV4-1 CASSLKTSDYEQYF TGCGCCAGCAGCCTTAAGACTAGCGATTACGAGCAGTACTTC